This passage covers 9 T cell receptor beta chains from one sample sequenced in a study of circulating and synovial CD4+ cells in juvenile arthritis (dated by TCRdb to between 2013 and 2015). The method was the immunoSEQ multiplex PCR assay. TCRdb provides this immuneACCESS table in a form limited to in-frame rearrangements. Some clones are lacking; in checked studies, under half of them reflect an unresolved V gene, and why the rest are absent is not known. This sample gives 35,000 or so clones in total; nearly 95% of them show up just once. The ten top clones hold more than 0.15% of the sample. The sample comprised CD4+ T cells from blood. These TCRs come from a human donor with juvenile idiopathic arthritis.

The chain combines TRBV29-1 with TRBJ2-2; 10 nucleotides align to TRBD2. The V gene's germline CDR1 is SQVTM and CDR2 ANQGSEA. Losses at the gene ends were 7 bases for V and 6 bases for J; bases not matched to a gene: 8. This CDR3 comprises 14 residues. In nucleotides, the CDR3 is TGCAGCGCCTTCGCTAGCGGGAGTTCCGGGGAGCTGTTTTTT. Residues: CSAFASGSSGELFF.

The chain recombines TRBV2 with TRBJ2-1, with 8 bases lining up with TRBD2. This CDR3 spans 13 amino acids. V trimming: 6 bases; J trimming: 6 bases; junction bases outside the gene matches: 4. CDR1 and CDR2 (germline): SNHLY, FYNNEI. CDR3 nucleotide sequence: TGTGCCAGCAGAGAGGGACTAGTCAATGAGCAGTTCTTC. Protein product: CASREGLVNEQFF.

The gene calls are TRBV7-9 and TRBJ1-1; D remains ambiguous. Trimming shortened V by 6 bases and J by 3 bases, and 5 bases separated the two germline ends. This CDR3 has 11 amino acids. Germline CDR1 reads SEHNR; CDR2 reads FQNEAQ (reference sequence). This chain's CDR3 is CASSTDTEAFF. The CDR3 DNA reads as TGTGCCAGCAGTACAGACACTGAAGCTTTCTTT.

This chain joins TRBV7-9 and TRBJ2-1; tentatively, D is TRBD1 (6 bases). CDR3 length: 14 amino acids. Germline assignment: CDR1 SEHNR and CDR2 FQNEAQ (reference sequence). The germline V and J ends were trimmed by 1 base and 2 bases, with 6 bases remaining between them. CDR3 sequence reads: CASSLDRAYNEQFF. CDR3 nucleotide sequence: TGTGCCAGCAGCTTAGACAGGGCCTACAATGAGCAGTTCTTC.

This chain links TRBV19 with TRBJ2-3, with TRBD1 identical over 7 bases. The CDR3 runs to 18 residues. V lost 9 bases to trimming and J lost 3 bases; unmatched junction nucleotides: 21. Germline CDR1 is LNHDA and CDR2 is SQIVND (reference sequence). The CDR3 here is CASYGTAYPNPLTDTQYF. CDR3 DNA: TGTGCCAGCTATGGGACAGCTTATCCCAATCCGCTTACAGATACGCAGTATTTT.

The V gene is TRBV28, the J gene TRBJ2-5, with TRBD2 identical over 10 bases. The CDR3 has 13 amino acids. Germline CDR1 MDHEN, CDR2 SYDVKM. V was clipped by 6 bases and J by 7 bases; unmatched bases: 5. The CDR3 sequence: CASRRSGGTTQYF. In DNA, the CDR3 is TGTGCCAGCAGACGTAGCGGGGGGACGACCCAGTACTTC.

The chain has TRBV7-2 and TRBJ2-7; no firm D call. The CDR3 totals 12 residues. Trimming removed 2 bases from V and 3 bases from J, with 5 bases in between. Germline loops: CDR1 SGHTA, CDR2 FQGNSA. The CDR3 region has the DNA TGTGCCAGCAGCTTACTCTTCTACGAGCAGTACTTC. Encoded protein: CASSLLFYEQYF.

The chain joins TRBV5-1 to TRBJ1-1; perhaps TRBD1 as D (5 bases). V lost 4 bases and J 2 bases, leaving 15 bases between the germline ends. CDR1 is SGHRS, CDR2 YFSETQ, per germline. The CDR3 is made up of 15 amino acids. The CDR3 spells CASSAAQASNTEAFF. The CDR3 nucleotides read TGCGCCAGCAGCGCGGCACAGGCCTCCAACACTGAAGCTTTCTTT.

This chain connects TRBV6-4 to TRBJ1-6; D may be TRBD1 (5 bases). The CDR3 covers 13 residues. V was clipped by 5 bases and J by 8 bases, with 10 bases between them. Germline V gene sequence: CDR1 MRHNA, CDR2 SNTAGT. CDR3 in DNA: TGTGCCAGCAGTTACGACAGCGATTCACCCCTCCACTTT. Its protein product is CASSYDSDSPLHF.